These 16 T cell receptor beta chains came from one sample sequenced in a study of T cells in Graves' hyperthyroidism and ophthalmopathy. Amplification of TCR beta CDR3 regions was performed using RNA transcripts as template. During a first-round RT-PCR of the TCR CDR3, the HTBI primer set was used. MiXCR was run by TCRdb on the multiplex PCR reads, yielding one entry per CDR3 protein. The repertoire consists of a few hundred thousand distinct CDR3 sequences, with about a fifth occurring once and the leading ten covering 3.7%. Specimen: blood. These receptors were obtained from a woman under 30 with Graves' hyperthyroidism.

Many counts were recorded for this clonotype. The chain recombines TRBV28 with TRBJ2-6; unclear D gene. CDR1 and CDR2 (germline): MDHEN, SYDVKM. This CDR3 is 14 amino acids long. Trimming removed 3 bases from V and 0 bases from J, with 3 bases in between. The CDR3 DNA is TGTGCCAGCAGTTTGATCTCTGGGGCCAACGTCCTGACTTTC. This sequence encodes CASSLISGANVLTF.

This clonotype was recorded at least ten times. This chain joins TRBV12-3 or TRBV12-4 and TRBJ2-7, with 8 bases identical to TRBD1. J gave up 0 bases and V 4 bases, and 2 bases lay outside the gene matches. The CDR3 runs 14 residues. The CDR3 sequence: CASSWTGSSYEQYF. CDR3 coding DNA: TGTGCCAGCAGTTGGACAGGGAGCTCCTACGAGCAGTACTTC.

This clonotype was counted many times. This chain uses TRBV6-5 with TRBJ1-1; 7 bases line up with TRBD1. Per germline, CDR1 MNHEY and CDR2 SVGAGI. This CDR3 has 15 amino acids. The J segment lost 4 bases and the V segment lost 7 bases, leaving 12 bases of the junction unmatched. The CDR3 here is CASTMIRGAVTEAFF. Written as DNA, the CDR3 is TGTGCCAGCACTATGATCAGGGGGGCGGTCACTGAAGCTTTCTTT.

Many counts were recorded for this clonotype. This sequence joins TRBV12-3 or TRBV12-4 and TRBJ2-7; maybe TRBD2 (5 bases). CDR3 size: 14 residues. The V gene lost 2 bases and the J gene lost 2 bases, with 10 bases spanning the gap. CDR3 in DNA: TGTGCCAGCAGTTTAATAGGAGGCCCCTACGAGCAGTACTTC. Amino acids: CASSLIGGPYEQYF.

Concerning this clonotype itself: Being one base from a much bigger clone, this may be a read error. The chain couples TRBV30 to TRBJ2-2; D might be TRBD2 (5 bases). The CDR3 sequence is 12 residues long. Germline CDR1 is GTSNPN and CDR2 is SVGIG (reference sequence). CDR3 loop: CAWRENTGEQFF. The CDR3 DNA sequence: TGTGCCTGGAGGGAAAACACCGGGGAGCAGTTTTTT. The full variable domain, in which reference TRBV30 and TRBJ2-2 provide the parts outside the CDR3, is SQTIHQWPATLVQPVGSPLSLECTVEGTSNPNLYWYRQAAGRGLQLLFYSVGIGQISSEVPQNLSASRPQDRQFILSSKKLLLSDSGFYLCAWRENTGEQFFGEGSRLTVL.

The sample holds one count of this clonotype. A much larger clone lies a single base off, so this may be a read error. CDR3 amino acids: CASSPGPMLETQYF. CDR3 sequence (DNA): TGCGCCAGCAGCCCGGGACCGATGCTTGAGACCCAGTACTTC. The chain combines TRBV4-1 with TRBJ2-5; D is perhaps TRBD1 or TRBD2 (5 bases each). The germline V and J ends were trimmed by 4 bases and 5 bases, with 14 bases remaining between them. This CDR3 has 14 amino acids. Germline V gene sequence: CDR1 MGHRA, CDR2 YSYEKL.

This clonotype was seen many times. J is TRBJ2-7 and V is TRBV12-3 or TRBV12-4, with 8 bases matching TRBD2. Germline trimming cut 5 bases from V and 2 bases from J; bases unmatched to any gene: 2. The CDR3 runs 13 residues. The CDR3 sequence is CASSLTSAYEQYF. CDR3 DNA: TGTGCCAGCAGTCTGACTAGCGCCTACGAGCAGTACTTC.

This clonotype was found many times. The chain has TRBV11-2 and TRBJ1-5; tentatively, D is TRBD1 (6 bases). The V end was cut by 4 bases, the J end by 0 bases, with 22 bases between. CDR1 SGHAT and CDR2 FQNNGV come from the germline V gene. The CDR3 has 19 amino acids. CDR3: CASSWYLSQGGYSNQPQHF. The CDR3 region has the DNA TGTGCCAGCAGCTGGTACCTTTCACAGGGAGGATATAGCAATCAGCCCCAGCATTTT. Complete variable domain (other parts from reference TRBV11-2 and TRBJ1-5): EAGVAQSPRYKIIEKRQSVAFWCNPISGHATLYWYQQILGQGPKLLIQFQNNGVVDDSQLPKDRFSAERLKGVDSTLKIQPAKLEDSAVYLCASSWYLSQGGYSNQPQHFGDGTRLSIL.

Ten or more counts support this clonotype. This chain connects TRBV20-1 to TRBJ2-2; D possibly corresponds to TRBD2 (5 bases). This CDR3 is built from 16 residues. Germline-derived CDR1 and CDR2 are DFQATT and SNEGSKA (reference sequence). Trimming stripped 0 bases from V and 1 base from J, with 12 bases between. The chain's CDR3 is CSARDGRAMNTGELFF. The CDR3 DNA reads TGCAGTGCTAGAGATGGGCGGGCCATGAACACCGGGGAGCTGTTTTTT.

This clonotype was seen many times. This chain joins TRBV13 and TRBJ1-1, with D unclear. With 4 bases removed from V and 0 bases from J, the gap between germline ends came to 12 bases. The CDR3 loop spans 15 amino acids. The germline CDR1 and CDR2 sequences are PRHDT and FYEKMQ (reference sequence). CDR3 region: CASSSHSPMNTEAFF. The CDR3 nucleotides are TGTGCCAGCAGCTCCCATTCGCCGATGAACACTGAAGCTTTCTTT.

This clonotype was seen ten or more times. The chain has TRBV7-8 and TRBJ1-5, with D perhaps TRBD1 (5 bases). Deletions cut 1 base from V and 9 bases from J, with 13 bases between. This CDR3 has 14 residues. CDR1 and CDR2 from the germline V gene are SGHVS and FQNEAQ. CDR3 nucleotides: TGTGCCAGCAGCTTAGGACGGGACCTTAGGCCCCAGCATTTT. It codes for CASSLGRDLRPQHF.

The chain links TRBV5-1 to TRBJ1-4, with a weak D call TRBD1 (5 bases). The CDR3 runs to 12 residues. Germline-derived CDR1 and CDR2 are SGHRS and YFSETQ. Trimming removed 7 bases at V and 7 bases at J, with 11 bases between. Written as DNA, the CDR3 is TGCGCCAGCCGGGGGGTTGGTGAAAAACTGTTTTTT. It is translated as CASRGVGEKLFF. The variable domain in full, with the rest retrieved from reference TRBV5-1 and TRBJ1-4, is KAGVTQTPRYLIKTRGQQVTLSCSPISGHRSVSWYQQTPGQGLQFLFEYFSETQRNKGNFPGRFSGRQFSNSRSEMNVSTLELGDSALYLCASRGVGEKLFFGSGTQLSVL.

This clonotype showed up many times. The DNA of the CDR3 is TGTGCCAGCAGTTATTCAGCATCCGGGACGAGAGTTTTGGAGACCCAGTACTTC. Translating gives CASSYSASGTRVLETQYF. J is TRBJ2-5 and V is TRBV6-2 or TRBV6-3; D is possibly TRBD1 or TRBD2 (5 bases each). CDR3 size: 18 residues. With 3 bases removed from V and 5 bases from J, the gap between germline ends came to 25 bases. Germline V gene sequence: CDR1 MNHEY, CDR2 SVGEGT.

This clonotype was counted ten times or more. CDR3 region: CASCLNFREETQYF. The CDR3 DNA is TGTGCCAGCTGCCTAAACTTCCGGGAGGAGACCCAGTACTTC. The chain employs TRBV6-2 or TRBV6-3 and TRBJ2-5, with a tentative D call TRBD2 (6 bases). The germline gives CDR1 MNHEY, CDR2 SVGEGT. The CDR3 is 14 residues long. Deletions cut 8 bases from V and 5 bases from J, with 18 bases between.

This clonotype occurred many times. The chain uses TRBV20-1 and TRBJ2-3; D may correspond to TRBD1 or TRBD2 (5 bases each). The V gene lost 5 bases and the J gene lost 2 bases, with 20 bases spanning the gap. CDR3 size: 16 residues. The germline V gene has CDR1 DFQATT and CDR2 SNEGSKA (reference sequence). CDR3 in DNA: TGCAGTGCTTACGCCCAAGGGGACGCGCTCACAGATACGCAGTATTTT. Encoded protein: CSAYAQGDALTDTQYF.

The genes are TRBV12-3 or TRBV12-4 and TRBJ1-6; the match to TRBD1 covers 10 bases. This CDR3 spans 15 amino acids. J gave up 7 bases and V 5 bases, and 5 bases lay outside the gene matches. CDR3 region: CASSRDRGRNSPLHF. For the CDR3, the DNA is TGTGCCAGCAGTCGGGACAGGGGACGAAATTCACCCCTCCACTTT.